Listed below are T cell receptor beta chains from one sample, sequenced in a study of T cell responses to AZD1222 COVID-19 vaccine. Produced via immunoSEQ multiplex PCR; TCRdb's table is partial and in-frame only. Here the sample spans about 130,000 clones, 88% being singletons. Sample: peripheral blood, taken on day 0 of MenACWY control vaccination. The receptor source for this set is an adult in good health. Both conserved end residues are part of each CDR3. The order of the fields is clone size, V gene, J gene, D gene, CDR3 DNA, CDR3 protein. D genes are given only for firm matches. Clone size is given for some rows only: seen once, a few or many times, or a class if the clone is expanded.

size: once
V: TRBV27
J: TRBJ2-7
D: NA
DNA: TGTGCCAGCAGTTTATCAAGAACCTACGAGCAGTACTTC
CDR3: CASSLSRTYEQYF

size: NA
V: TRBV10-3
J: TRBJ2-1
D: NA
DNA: TGTGCCATCAGAACCGGACAAAATTACAATGAGCAGTTCTTC
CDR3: CAIRTGQNYNEQFF

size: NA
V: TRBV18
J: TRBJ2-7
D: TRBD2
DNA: TGTGCCAGCTCACCGGGTAGGGAGGGCGAGCAGTACTTC
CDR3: CASSPGREGEQYF

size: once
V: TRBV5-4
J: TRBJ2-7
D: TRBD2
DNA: TGTGCCAGCAGCTTGGCCAGGCGGGAGGGAGACGAGCAGTACTTC
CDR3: CASSLARREGDEQYF

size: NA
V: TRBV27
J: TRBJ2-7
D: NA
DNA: TGTGCCAGCAGTTCGATCCGGACTGGCTACGAGCAGTACTTC
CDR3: CASSSIRTGYEQYF

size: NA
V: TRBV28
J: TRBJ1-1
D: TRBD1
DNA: TGTGCCAGCAGTTTGTGGACAGGGGGCAACACTGAAGCTTTCTTT
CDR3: CASSLWTGGNTEAFF

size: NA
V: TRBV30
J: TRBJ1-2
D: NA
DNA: TGTGCCTGGAGCCCGACAGGAAACGGTGGCTACACCTTC
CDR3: CAWSPTGNGGYTF

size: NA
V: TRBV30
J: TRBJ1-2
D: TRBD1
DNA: TGTGCCTGGAGTGTCGGGACAGGACTTGGCTACACCTTC
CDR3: CAWSVGTGLGYTF

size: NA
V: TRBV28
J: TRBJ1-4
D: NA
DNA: TGTGCCAGCTCCAAGGGGGGGCAGTGGGAAAAACTGTTTTTT
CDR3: CASSKGGQWEKLFF

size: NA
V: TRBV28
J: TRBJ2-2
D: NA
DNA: TGTGCCAGCAGGCAACAGGGCTTCGGGACCGGGGAGCTGTTTTTT
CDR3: CASRQQGFGTGELFF

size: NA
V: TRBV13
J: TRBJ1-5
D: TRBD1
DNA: TGTGCCAGCAGCTTAGGGACAGGGGCCCCGGTTCAGCCCCAGCATTTT
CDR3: CASSLGTGAPVQPQHF

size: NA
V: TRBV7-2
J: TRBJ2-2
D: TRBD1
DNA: TGTGCCAGCAGCCATCTAGGAGGGACAGGGACCGGGGAGCTGTTTTTT
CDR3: CASSHLGGTGTGELFF

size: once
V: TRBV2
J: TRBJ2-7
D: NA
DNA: TGTGCCAGCAGTCAGTTGACCTACGAGCAGTACTTC
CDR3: CASSQLTYEQYF

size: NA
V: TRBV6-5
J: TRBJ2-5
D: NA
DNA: TGTGCCAGCAGTCCAAGCGGGTGGGCGAACCAGTACTTC
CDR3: CASSPSGWANQYF

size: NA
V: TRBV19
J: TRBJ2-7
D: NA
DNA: TGTGCCAGTAGTATAGACGGGGAAAACATCTACGAGCAGTACTTC
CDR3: CASSIDGENIYEQYF

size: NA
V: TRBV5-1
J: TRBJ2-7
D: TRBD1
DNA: TGCGCCAGCAGCGAAGACAGGGGTTACGAGCAGTACTTC
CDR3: CASSEDRGYEQYF

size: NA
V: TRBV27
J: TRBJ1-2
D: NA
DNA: TGTGCCAGCAGTTTATTTACGGAAGCTAACTATGGCTACACCTTC
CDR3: CASSLFTEANYGYTF

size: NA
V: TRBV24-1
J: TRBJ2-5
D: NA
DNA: TGTGCCACCAGTGATTTGTCGGGTTGGGGGCAAGAGACCCAGTACTTC
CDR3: CATSDLSGWGQETQYF

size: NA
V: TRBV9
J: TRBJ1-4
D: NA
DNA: TGTGCCAGCAGCCGAGGGTCGGGCGGCGATAATGAAAAACTGTTTTTT
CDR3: CASSRGSGGDNEKLFF

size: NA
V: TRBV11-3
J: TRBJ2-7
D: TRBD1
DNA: TGTGCCAGCAGCGCGGACAGGGGCTACGAGCAGTACTTC
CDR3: CASSADRGYEQYF

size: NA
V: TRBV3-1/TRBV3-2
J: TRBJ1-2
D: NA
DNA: TGTGCCAGCAGCCAAGTTGTGGGATATGGCTACACCTTC
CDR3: CASSQVVGYGYTF

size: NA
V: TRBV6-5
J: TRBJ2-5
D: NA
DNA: TGTGCCAGCATCCGCCAAGGGACGGGCCAAGAGACCCAGTACTTC
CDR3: CASIRQGTGQETQYF

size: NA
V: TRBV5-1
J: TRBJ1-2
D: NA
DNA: TGCGCCAGCAGCTTTCATACAGGTGTCCCAGGCTACACCTTC
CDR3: CASSFHTGVPGYTF

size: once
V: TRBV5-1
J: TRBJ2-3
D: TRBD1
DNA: TGCGCCAGCAGCAAGACAGGGGGGTTTAGCACAGATACGCAGTATTTT
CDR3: CASSKTGGFSTDTQYF